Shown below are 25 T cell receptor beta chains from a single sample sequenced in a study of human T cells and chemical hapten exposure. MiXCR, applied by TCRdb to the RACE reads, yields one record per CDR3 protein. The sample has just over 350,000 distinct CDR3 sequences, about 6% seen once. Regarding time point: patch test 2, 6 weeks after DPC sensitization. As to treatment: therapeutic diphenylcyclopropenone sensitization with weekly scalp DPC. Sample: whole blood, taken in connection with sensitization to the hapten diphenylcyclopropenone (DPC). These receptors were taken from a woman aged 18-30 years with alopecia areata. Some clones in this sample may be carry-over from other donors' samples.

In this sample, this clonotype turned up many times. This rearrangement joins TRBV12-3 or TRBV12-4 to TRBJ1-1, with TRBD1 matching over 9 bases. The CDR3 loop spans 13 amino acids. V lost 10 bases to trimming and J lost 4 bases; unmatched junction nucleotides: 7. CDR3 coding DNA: TGTGCCACCTACCAGACAGGGGGCACTGAAGCTTTCTTT. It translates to CATYQTGGTEAFF.

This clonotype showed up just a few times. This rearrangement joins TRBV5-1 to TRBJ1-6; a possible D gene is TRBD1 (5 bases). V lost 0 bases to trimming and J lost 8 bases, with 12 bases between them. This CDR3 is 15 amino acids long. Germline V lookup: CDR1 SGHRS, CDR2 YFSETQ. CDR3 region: CASSLEGVIHSPLHF. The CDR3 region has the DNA TGCGCCAGCAGCTTGGAAGGGGTAATACATTCACCCCTCCACTTT.

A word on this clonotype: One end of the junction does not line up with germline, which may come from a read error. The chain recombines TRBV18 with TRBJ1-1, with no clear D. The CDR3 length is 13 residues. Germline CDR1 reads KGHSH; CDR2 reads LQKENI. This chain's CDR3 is CVSSPRENTEAFF. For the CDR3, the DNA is TGTGTCAGCTCACCACGGGAGAACACTGAAGCTTTCTTT.

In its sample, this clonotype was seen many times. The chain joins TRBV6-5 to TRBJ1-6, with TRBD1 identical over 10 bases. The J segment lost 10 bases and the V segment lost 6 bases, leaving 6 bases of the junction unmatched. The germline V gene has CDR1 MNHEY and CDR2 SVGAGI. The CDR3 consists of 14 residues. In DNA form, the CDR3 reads TGTGCCAGCAGACTGGGACAGGGGCAGTCACCCCTCCACTTT. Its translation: CASRLGQGQSPLHF.

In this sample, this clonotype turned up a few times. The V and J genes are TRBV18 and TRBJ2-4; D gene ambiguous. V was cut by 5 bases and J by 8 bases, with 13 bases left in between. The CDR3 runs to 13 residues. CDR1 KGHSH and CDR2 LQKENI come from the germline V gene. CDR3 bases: TGTGCCAGCTCAGCGAGTAGAGAGGACATTCAGTACTTC. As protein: CASSASREDIQYF.

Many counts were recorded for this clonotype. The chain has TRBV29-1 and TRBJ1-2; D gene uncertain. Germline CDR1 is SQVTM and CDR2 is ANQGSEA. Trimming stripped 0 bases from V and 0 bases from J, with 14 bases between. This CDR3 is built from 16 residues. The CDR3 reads CSVEDPGTDPNYGYTF. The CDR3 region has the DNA TGCAGCGTTGAAGATCCTGGTACAGACCCTAACTATGGCTACACCTTC.

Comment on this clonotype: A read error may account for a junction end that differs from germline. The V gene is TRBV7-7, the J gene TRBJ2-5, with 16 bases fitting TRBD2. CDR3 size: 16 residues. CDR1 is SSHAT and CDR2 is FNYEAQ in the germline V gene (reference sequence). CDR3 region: CASSSGLAGGRETQYF. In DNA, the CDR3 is TGTGCTAGCAGCTCGGGACTAGCGGGGGGGCGAGAGACCCAGTACTTC.

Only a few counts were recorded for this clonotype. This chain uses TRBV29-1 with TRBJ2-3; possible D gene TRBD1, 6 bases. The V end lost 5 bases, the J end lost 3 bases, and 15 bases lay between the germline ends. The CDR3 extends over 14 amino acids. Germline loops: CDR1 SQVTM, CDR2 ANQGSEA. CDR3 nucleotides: TGCAGCGTTTCAGGGGAAATGGGAACAGATACGCAGTATTTT. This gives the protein CSVSGEMGTDTQYF.

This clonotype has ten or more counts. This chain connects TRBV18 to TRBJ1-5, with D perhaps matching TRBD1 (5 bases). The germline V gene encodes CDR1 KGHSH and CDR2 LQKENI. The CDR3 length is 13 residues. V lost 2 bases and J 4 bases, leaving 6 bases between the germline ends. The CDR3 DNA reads TGTGCCAGCTCACCAAAGGGGAATCAGCCCCAGCATTTT. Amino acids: CASSPKGNQPQHF.

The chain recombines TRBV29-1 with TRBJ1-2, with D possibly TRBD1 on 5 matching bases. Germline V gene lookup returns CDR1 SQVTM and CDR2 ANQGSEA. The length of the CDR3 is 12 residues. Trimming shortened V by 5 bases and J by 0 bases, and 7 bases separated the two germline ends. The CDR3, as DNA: TGCAGCGTTTCGACAGCTAACTATGGCTACACCTTC. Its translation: CSVSTANYGYTF.

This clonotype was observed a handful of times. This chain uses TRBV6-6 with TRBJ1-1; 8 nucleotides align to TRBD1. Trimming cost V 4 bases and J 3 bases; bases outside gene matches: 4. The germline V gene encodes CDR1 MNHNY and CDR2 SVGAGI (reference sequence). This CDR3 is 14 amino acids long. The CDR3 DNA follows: TGTGCCAGCAGTTTCCAGGACAGGGACACTGAAGCTTTCTTT. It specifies CASSFQDRDTEAFF.

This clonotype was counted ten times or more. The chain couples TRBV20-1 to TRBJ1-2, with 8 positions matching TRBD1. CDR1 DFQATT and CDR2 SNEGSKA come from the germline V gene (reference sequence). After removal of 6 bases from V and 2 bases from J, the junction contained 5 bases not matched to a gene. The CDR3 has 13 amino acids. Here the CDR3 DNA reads TGCAGTGCAGGGACAGGAGGAAACTATGGCTACACCTTC. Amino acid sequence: CSAGTGGNYGYTF.

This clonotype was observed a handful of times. The CDR3 DNA reads TGTGCCAGTAGTATAAGCTTTTTGGGCGGTGAAAAACTGTTTTTT. Protein sequence: CASSISFLGGEKLFF. The V gene is TRBV19, the J gene TRBJ1-4, with D uncertain. The CDR3 consists of 15 residues. The germline gives CDR1 LNHDA, CDR2 SQIVND (reference sequence). V was shortened by 2 bases and J by 7 bases, with 14 bases between the two germline ends.

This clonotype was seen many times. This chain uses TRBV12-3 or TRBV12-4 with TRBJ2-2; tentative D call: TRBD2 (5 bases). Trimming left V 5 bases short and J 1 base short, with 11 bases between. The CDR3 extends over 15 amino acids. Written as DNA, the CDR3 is TGTGCCAGCAGTCAGACTACCGAGAACACCGGGGAGCTGTTTTTT. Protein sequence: CASSQTTENTGELFF.

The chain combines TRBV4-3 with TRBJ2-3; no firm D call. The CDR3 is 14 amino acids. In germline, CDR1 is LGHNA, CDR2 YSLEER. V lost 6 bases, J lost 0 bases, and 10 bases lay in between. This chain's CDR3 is CASRAHLSTDTQYF. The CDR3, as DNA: TGCGCCAGCAGAGCCCACCTTAGCACAGATACGCAGTATTTT.

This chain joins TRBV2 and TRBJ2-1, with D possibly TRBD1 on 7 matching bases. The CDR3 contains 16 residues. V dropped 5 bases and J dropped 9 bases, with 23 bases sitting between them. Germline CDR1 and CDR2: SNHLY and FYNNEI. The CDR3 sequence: CASSYFSAGGGGEQFF. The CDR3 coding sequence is TGTGCCAGCAGTTATTTCTCCGCAGGGGGAGGAGGTGAGCAGTTCTTC.

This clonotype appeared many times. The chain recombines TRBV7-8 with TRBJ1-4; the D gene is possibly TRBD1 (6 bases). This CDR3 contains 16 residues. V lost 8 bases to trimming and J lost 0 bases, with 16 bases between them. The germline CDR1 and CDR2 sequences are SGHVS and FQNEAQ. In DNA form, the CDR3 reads TGTGCCAGCTCGGACAGTCGATTTGCAACTAATGAAAAACTGTTTTTT. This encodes CASSDSRFATNEKLFF.

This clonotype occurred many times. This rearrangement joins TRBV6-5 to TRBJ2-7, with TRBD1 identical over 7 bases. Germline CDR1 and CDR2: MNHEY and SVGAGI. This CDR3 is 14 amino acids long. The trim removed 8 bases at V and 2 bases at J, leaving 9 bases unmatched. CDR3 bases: TGTGCCAGCTCATCCCGGGACAGAACCTACGAGCAGTACTTC. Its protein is CASSSRDRTYEQYF.

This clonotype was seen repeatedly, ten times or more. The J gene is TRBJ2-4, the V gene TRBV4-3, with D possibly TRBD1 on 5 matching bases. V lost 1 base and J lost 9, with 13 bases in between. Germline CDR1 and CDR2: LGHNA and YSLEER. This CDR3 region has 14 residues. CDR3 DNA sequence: TGCGCCAGCAGCCAAGTCCGGCTTCAGGGCATTCAGTACTTC. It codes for CASSQVRLQGIQYF.

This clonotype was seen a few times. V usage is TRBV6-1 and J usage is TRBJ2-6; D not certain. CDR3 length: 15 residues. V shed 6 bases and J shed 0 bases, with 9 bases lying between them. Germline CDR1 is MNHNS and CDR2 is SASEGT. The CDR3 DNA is TGTGCCAGCAGGATTGTCGGCTCTGGGGCCAACGTCCTGACTTTC. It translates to CASRIVGSGANVLTF.

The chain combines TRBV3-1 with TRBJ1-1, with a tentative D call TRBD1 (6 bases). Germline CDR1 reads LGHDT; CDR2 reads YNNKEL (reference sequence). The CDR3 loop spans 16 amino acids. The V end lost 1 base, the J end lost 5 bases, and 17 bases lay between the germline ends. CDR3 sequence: CASSQGSGGGRTEAFF. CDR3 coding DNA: TGTGCCAGCAGCCAAGGGTCGGGAGGGGGAAGAACTGAAGCTTTCTTT.

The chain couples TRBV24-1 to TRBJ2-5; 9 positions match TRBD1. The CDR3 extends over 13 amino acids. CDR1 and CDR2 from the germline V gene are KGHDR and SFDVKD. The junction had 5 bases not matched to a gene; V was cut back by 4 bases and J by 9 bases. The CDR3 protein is CATSEGQGVAQYF. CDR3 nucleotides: TGTGCCACCAGTGAGGGACAGGGTGTCGCCCAGTACTTC.

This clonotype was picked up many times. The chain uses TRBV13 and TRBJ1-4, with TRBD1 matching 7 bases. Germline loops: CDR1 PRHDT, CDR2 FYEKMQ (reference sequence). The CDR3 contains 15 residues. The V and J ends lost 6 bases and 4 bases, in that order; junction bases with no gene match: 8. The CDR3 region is CASSSWTGSNEKLFF. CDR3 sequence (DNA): TGTGCCAGCAGTTCTTGGACAGGCAGTAATGAAAAACTGTTTTTT.

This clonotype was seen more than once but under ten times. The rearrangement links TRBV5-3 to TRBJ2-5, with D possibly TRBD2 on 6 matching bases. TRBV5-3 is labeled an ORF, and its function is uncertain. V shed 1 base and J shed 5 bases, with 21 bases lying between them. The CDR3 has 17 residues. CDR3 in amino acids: CARSLTFRGERLETQYF. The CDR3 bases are TGTGCCAGAAGCTTGACGTTTCGCGGGGAAAGGTTGGAGACCCAGTACTTC.

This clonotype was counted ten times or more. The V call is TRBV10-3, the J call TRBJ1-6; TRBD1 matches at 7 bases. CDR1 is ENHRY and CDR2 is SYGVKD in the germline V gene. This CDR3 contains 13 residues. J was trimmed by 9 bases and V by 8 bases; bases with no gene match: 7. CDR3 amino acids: CAIGEAGGSPLHF. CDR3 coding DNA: TGTGCCATCGGGGAGGCAGGGGGTTCACCCCTCCACTTT.